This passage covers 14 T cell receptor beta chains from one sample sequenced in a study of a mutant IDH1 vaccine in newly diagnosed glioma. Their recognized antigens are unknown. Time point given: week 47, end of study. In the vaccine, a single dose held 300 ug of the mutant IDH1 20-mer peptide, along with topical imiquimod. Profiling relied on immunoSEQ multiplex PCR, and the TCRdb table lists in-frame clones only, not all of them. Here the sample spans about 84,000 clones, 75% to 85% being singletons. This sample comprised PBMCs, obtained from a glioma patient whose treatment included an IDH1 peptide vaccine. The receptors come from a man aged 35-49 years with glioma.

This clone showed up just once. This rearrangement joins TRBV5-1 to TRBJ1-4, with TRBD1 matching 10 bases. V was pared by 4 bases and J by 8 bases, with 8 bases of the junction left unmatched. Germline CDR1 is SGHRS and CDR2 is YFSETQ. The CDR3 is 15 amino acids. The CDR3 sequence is CASSLRTGGSEKLFF. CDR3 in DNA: TGCGCCAGCAGCCTGAGGACAGGGGGATCCGAAAAACTGTTTTTT. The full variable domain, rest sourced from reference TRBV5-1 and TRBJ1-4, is KAGVTQTPRYLIKTRGQQVTLSCSPISGHRSVSWYQQTPGQGLQFLFEYFSETQRNKGNFPGRFSGRQFSNSRSEMNVSTLELGDSALYLCASSLRTGGSEKLFFGSGTQLSVL.

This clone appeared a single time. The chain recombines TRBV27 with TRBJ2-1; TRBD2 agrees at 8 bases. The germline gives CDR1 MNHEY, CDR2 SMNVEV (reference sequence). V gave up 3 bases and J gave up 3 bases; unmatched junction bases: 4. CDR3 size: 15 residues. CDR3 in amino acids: CASSFSGTHYNEQFF. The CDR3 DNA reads TGTGCCAGCAGTTTTAGCGGGACTCACTACAATGAGCAGTTCTTC.

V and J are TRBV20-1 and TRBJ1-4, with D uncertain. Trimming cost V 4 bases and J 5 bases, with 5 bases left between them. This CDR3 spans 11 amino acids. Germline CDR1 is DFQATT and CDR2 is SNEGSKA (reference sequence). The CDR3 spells CSATLNEKLFF. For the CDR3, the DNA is TGCAGTGCTACCCTAAATGAAAAACTGTTTTTT.

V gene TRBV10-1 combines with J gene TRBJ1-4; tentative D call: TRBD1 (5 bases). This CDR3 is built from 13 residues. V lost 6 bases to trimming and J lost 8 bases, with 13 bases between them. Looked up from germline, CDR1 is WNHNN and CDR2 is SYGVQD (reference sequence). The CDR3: CASSDTPGEKLFF. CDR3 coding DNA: TGCGCCAGCAGCGATACCCCAGGGGAAAAACTGTTTTTT.

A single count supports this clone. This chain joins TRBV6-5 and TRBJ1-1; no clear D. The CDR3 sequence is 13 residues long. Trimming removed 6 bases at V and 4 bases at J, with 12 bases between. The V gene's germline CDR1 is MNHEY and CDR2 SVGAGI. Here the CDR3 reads CASRRVLGTEAFF. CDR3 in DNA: TGTGCCAGCAGGAGGGTGCTGGGCACTGAAGCTTTCTTT.

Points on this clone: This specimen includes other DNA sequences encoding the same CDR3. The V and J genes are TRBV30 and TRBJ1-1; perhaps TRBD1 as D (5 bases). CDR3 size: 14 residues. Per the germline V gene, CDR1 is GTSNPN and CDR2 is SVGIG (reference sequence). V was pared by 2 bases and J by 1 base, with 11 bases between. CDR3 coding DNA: TGTGCCTGGAGTCCACTGGGGGGGAACACTGAAGCTTTCTTT. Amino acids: CAWSPLGGNTEAFF.

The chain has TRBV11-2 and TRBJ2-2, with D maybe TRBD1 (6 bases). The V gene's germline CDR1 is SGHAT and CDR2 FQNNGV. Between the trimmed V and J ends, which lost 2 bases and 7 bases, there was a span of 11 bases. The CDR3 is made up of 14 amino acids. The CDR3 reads CASSLQGRNGELFF. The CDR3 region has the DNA TGTGCCAGCAGCTTACAGGGGCGAAACGGGGAGCTGTTTTTT.

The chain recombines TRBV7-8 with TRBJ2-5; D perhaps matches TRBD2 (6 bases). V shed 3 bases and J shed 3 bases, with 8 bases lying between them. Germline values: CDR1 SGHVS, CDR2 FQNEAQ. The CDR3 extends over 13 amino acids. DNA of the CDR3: TGTGCCAGCAGCTTCCGGACTAAAGAGACCCAGTACTTC. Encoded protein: CASSFRTKETQYF. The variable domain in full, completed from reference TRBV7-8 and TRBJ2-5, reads GAGVSQSPRYKVAKRGQDVALRCDPISGHVSLFWYQQALGQGPEFLTYFQNEAQLDKSGLPSDRFFAERPEGSVSTLKIQRTQQEDSAVYLCASSFRTKETQYFGPGTRLLVL.

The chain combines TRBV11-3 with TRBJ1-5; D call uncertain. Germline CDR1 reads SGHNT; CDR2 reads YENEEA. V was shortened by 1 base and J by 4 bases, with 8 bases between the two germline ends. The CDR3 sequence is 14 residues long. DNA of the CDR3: TGTGCCAGCAGCTTAGTTGGGGTTAATCAGCCCCAGCATTTT. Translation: CASSLVGVNQPQHF.

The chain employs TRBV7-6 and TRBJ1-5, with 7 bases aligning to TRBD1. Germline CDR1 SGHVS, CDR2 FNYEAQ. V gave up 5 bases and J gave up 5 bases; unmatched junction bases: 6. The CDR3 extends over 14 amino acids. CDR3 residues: CASSAAQGYQPQHF. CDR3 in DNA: TGTGCCAGCAGCGCCGCACAGGGGTATCAGCCCCAGCATTTT.

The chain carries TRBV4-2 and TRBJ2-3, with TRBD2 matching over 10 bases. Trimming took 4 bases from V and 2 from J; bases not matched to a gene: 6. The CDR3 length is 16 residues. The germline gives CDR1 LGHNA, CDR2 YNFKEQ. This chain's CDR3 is CASSPSGGAPTDTQYF. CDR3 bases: TGTGCCAGCAGCCCGAGCGGGGGGGCCCCCACAGATACGCAGTATTTT.

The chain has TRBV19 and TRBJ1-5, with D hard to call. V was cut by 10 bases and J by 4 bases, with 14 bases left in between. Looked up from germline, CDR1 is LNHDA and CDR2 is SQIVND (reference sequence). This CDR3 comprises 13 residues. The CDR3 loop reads CATLLPPNQPQHF. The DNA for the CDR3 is TGTGCCACCCTGCTCCCTCCGAATCAGCCCCAGCATTTT. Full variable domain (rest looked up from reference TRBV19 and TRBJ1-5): DGGITQSPKYLFRKEGQNVTLSCEQNLNHDAMYWYRQDPGQGLRLIYYSQIVNDFQKGDIAEGYSVSREKKESFPLTVTSAQKNPTAFYLCATLLPPNQPQHFGDGTRLSIL.

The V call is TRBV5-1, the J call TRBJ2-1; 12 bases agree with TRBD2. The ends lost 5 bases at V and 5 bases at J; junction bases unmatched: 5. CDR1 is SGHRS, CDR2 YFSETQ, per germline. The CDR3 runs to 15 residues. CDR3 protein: CASRPSGRADNEQFF. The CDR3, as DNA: TGCGCCAGCAGGCCTAGCGGGAGGGCTGACAATGAGCAGTTCTTC. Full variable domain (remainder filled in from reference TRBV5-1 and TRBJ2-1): KAGVTQTPRYLIKTRGQQVTLSCSPISGHRSVSWYQQTPGQGLQFLFEYFSETQRNKGNFPGRFSGRQFSNSRSEMNVSTLELGDSALYLCASRPSGRADNEQFFGPGTRLTVL.

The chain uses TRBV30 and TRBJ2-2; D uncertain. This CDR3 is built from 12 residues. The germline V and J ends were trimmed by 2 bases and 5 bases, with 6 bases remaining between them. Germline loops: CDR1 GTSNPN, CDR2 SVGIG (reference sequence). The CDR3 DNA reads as TGTGCCTGGAGTCGGAGTACCGGGGAGCTGTTTTTT. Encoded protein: CAWSRSTGELFF.